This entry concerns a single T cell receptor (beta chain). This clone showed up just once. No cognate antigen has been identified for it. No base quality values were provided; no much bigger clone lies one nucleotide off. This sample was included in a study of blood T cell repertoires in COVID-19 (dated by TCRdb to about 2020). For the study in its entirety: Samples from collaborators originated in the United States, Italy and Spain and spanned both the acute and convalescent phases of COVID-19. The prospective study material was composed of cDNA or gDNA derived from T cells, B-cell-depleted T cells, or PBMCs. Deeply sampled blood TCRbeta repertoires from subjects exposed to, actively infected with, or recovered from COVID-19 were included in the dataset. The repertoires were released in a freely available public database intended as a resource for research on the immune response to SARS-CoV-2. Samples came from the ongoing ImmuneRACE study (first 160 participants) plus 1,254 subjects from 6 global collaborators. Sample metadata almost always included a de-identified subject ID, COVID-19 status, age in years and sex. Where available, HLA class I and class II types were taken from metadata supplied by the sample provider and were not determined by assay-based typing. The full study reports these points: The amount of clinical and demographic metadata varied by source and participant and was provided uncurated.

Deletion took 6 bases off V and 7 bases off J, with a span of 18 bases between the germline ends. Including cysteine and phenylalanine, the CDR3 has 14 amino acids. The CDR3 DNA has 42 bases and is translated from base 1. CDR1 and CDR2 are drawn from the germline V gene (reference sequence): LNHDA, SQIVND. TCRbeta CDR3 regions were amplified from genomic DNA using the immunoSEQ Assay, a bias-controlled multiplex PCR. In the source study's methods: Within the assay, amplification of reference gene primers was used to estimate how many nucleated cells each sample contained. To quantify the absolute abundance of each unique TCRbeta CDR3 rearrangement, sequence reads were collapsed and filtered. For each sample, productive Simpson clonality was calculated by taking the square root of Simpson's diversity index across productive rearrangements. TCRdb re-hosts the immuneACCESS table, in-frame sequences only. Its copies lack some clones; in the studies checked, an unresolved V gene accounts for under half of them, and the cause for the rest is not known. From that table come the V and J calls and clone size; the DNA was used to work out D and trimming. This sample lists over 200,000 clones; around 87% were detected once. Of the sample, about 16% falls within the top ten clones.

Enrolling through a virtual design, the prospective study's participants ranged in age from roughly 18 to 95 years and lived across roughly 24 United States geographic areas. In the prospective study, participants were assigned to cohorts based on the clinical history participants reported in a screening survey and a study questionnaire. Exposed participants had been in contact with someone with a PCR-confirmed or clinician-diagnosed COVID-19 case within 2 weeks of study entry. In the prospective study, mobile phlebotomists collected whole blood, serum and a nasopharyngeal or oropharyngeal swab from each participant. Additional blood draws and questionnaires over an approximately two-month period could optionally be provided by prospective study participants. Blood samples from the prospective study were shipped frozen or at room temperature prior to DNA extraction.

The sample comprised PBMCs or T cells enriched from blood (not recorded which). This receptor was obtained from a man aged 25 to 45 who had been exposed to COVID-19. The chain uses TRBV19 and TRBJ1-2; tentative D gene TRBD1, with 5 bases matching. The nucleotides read TGTGCCAGTAGCTTGGCGGGACCGTTTGGTGGCTACACCTTC. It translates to CASSLAGPFGGYTF.